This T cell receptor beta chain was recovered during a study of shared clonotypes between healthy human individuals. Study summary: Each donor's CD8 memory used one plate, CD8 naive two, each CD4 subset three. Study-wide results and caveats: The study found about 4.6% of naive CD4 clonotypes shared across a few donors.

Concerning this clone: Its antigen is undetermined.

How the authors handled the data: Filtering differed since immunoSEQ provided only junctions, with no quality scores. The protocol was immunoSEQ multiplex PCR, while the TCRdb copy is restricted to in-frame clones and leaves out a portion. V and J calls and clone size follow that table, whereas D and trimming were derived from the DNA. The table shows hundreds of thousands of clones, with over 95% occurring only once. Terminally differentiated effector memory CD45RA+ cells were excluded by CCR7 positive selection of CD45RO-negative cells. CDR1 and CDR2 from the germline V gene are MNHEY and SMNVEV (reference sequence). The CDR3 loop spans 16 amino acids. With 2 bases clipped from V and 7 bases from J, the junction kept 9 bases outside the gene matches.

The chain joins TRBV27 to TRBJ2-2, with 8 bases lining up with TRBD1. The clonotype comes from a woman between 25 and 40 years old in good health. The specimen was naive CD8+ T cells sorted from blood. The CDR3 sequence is CASSLLPQGAGGELFF. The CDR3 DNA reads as TGTGCCAGCAGTTTACTACCCCAGGGGGCTGGCGGGGAGCTGTTTTTT.